This TCR beta chain was documented in a study of blood T cell repertoires in COVID-19. Across the study: Sites in the United States, Italy and Spain provided acute and convalescent COVID-19 samples.

Sequenced by immunoSEQ multiplex PCR; TCRdb stores in-frame clones only, minus some. The sample includes around 170,000 clones, approximately 79% of them seen just once. CDR3 length equals 15 residues. The germline CDR1 and CDR2 sequences are MNHEY and SMNVEV (reference sequence). Unmatched junction bases numbered 6, after V lost 1 base and J lost 5 bases. The sequencing sample was made of peripheral blood. V and J are TRBV27 and TRBJ2-5; 8 bases are shared with TRBD1. The sequence was obtained from a woman at least 80 years old with acute or convalescent COVID-19. Here the CDR3 DNA reads TGTGCCAGCAGTTTATATCCGACAGGGGTCGAGACCCAGTACTTC. Encoded protein: CASSLYPTGVETQYF.